A single sample gave rise to the 16 T cell receptor beta chains below, sequenced in a study of T cell responses to AZD1222 COVID-19 vaccine. Clones were read by immunoSEQ multiplex PCR, and TCRdb kept only the in-frame ones, dropping some. The sample carries around 110,000 clones, just under 95% recorded once. Sequenced material: peripheral blood, taken on day 0 of AZD1222 vaccination. The receptors stem from an adult in good health.

The chain links TRBV15 to TRBJ2-3; D is perhaps TRBD2 (6 bases). Germline lookup yields CDR1 LNHNV and CDR2 YYDKDF (reference sequence). CDR3 length equals 16 residues. Trimming stripped 2 bases from V and 3 bases from J, with 15 bases between. The CDR3 sequence: CATSRSGTYPTDTQYF. The DNA of the CDR3 is TGTGCCACCAGCAGATCGGGGACTTACCCGACAGATACGCAGTATTTT.

The chain recombines TRBV7-9 with TRBJ1-5; D is unclear. Trimming removed 6 bases at V and 6 bases at J, with 12 bases between. The CDR3 covers 13 residues. CDR1 and CDR2 (germline): SEHNR, FQNEAQ (reference sequence). CDR3 sequence (DNA): TGTGCCAGCAGTCTTGAGGTGGGTCAGCCCCAGCATTTT. It yields the protein CASSLEVGQPQHF.

This sequence joins TRBV30 and TRBJ2-2; D remains unclear. The V gene lost 4 bases and the J gene lost 1 base, with 16 bases spanning the gap. CDR1 and CDR2 from the germline V gene are GTSNPN and SVGIG (reference sequence). The CDR3 is 16 residues long. The CDR3 DNA follows: TGTGCCTGGATTCCTGCCCTACACAGGAACACCGGGGAGCTGTTTTTT. The encoded protein is CAWIPALHRNTGELFF.

The V gene is TRBV10-3, the J gene TRBJ1-4; the match to TRBD1 covers 7 bases. J lost 8 bases, V lost 10 bases, and 10 bases had no gene match. Germline CDR1 ENHRY, CDR2 SYGVKD. This CDR3 region has 13 residues. The CDR3 DNA is TGTGCCAGCACAGGGGAAATTGGGGAAAAACTGTTTTTT. Protein sequence: CASTGEIGEKLFF.

The V and J genes are TRBV28 and TRBJ1-6; the D is unclear. V lost 1 base and J 17 bases, leaving 15 bases between the germline ends. This CDR3 comprises 13 residues. Germline lookup yields CDR1 MDHEN and CDR2 SYDVKM. As DNA, the CDR3 is TGTGCCAGCAGTTTATCTGGACTGCTCCTCTTCCACTTT. Its translation is CASSLSGLLLFHF. The full variable domain, its missing parts supplied by reference TRBV28 and TRBJ1-6, is DVKVTQSSRYLVKRTGEKVFLECVQDMDHENMFWYRQDPGLGLRLIYFSYDVKMKEKGDIPEGYSVSREKKERFSLILESASTNQTSMYLCASSLSGLLLFHFGNGTRLTVT.

The V and J genes are TRBV2 and TRBJ2-7; D assignment may be TRBD1 or TRBD2 (5 bases each). This CDR3 contains 12 residues. Germline V gene data show CDR1 as SNHLY and CDR2 as FYNNEI. V lost 6 bases, J lost 4 bases, and 10 bases lay in between. The chain's CDR3 is CASRLEGYEQYF. The CDR3 DNA reads as TGTGCCAGCAGACTTGAGGGGTACGAGCAGTACTTC.

The CDR3 reads CASSFKTGVNYNEQFF. The CDR3 region has the DNA TGTGCCAGCAGCTTCAAGACAGGGGTCAACTACAATGAGCAGTTCTTC. The chain combines TRBV7-6 with TRBJ2-1, with 8 bases fitting TRBD1. This CDR3 contains 16 residues. From germline, CDR1 is SGHVS and CDR2 FNYEAQ. V was clipped by 3 bases and J by 3 bases; unmatched bases: 7.

This chain joins TRBV7-9 and TRBJ1-2, with D unclear. Trimming cost V 5 bases and J 3 bases, with 10 bases left between them. Germline loops: CDR1 SEHNR, CDR2 FQNEAQ (reference sequence). The CDR3 is 13 amino acids. Written as DNA, the CDR3 is TGTGCCAGCAGCCCACGGGTTGACTATGGCTACACCTTC. Protein: CASSPRVDYGYTF.

The V gene is TRBV28, the J gene TRBJ2-6, with unresolved D. The ends were cut back, 6 bases at V and 0 bases at J, with 12 bases in the middle. The CDR3 is 16 amino acids. Germline CDR1 reads MDHEN; CDR2 reads SYDVKM. The CDR3: CASSRPDPSGANVLTF. The CDR3 DNA reads TGTGCCAGCAGCCGCCCAGATCCCTCTGGGGCCAACGTCCTGACTTTC.

The chain combines TRBV5-8 with TRBJ1-1, with D unresolved. Germline V gene sequence: CDR1 SGHTS, CDR2 YDEGEE. The germline V and J ends were trimmed by 1 base and 0 bases, with 7 bases remaining between them. The CDR3 has 14 amino acids. This chain's CDR3 is CASSLYGLNTEAFF. The DNA of the CDR3 is TGTGCCAGCAGCTTGTACGGCTTGAACACTGAAGCTTTCTTT.

J is TRBJ1-6 and V is TRBV30, with D possibly matching TRBD1 (5 bases). The germline V and J ends were trimmed by 0 bases and 7 bases, with 22 bases remaining between them. Germline assignment: CDR1 GTSNPN and CDR2 SVGIG (reference sequence). The CDR3 runs to 18 residues. CDR3 coding DNA: TGTGCCTGGAGTGTCCCCCGGCGGGGCGGTCGAGGGAATTCACCCCTCCACTTT. It yields the protein CAWSVPRRGGRGNSPLHF.

This chain uses TRBV6-5 with TRBJ2-5; 7 nucleotides match TRBD2. The CDR3 is made up of 16 amino acids. J was trimmed by 3 bases and V by 1 base; bases with no gene match: 8. The germline V gene encodes CDR1 MNHEY and CDR2 SVGAGI. Here the CDR3 reads CASSYFPDAGEETQYF. The CDR3 DNA reads TGTGCCAGCAGTTACTTCCCTGATGCGGGAGAAGAGACCCAGTACTTC.

The genes are TRBV5-1 and TRBJ2-7; 9 nucleotides agree with TRBD1. Germline CDR1 is SGHRS and CDR2 is YFSETQ. CDR3 length equals 15 residues. The V segment lost 3 bases and the J segment 6 bases; nucleotides outside the gene matches: 10. The CDR3 sequence: CASSYIPGQGIEQYF. CDR3 in DNA: TGCGCCAGCAGCTACATTCCGGGACAGGGCATCGAGCAGTACTTC.

The rearrangement links TRBV6-5 to TRBJ1-1, with a possible D match to TRBD1 (5 bases). Per germline, CDR1 MNHEY and CDR2 SVGAGI. The CDR3 sequence is 14 residues long. Trimming removed 0 bases at V and 4 bases at J, with 9 bases between. CDR3 DNA sequence: TGTGCCAGCAGTTACTCAGGGGTCAGCACTGAAGCTTTCTTT. As protein: CASSYSGVSTEAFF.

V usage is TRBV15 and J usage is TRBJ1-1, with D perhaps matching TRBD1 (5 bases). CDR3 size: 14 residues. Per germline, CDR1 LNHNV and CDR2 YYDKDF (reference sequence). V lost 0 bases to trimming and J lost 4 bases, with 9 bases between them. CDR3 coding DNA: TGTGCCACCAGCAGAGATCTCGGGGGCACTGAAGCTTTCTTT. Its protein is CATSRDLGGTEAFF.

This chain uses TRBV28 with TRBJ2-7; 8 bases agree with TRBD1. Germline loops: CDR1 MDHEN, CDR2 SYDVKM. The CDR3 has 13 residues. V was pared by 7 bases and J by 6 bases, with 8 bases of the junction left unmatched. DNA for the CDR3: TGTGCCAGCAAGGGACAGGACTTTGGCGAGCAGTACTTC. It yields the protein CASKGQDFGEQYF.